This T cell receptor beta chain was retrieved from a study of beta chain features in type 1 diabetes. cDNA synthesis used the whole RNA isolate, giving expressed TCRB sequences. Sequencing used immunoSEQ multiplex PCR; TCRdb keeps in-frame clones, though not all of them. The sample includes 500,000 to 850,000 clones, over 12% of them seen just once. Overall study findings and caveats: Among all four CD4+ subsets, Type 1 diabetes patients had TCRB CDR3s that were moderately but significantly shorter.

The table lists this clone with a few counts. Its antigen is not known. Germline CDR1 is LGHNA and CDR2 is YNFKEQ. The CDR3 consists of 14 residues. J lost 7 bases, V lost 6 bases, and 8 bases had no gene match. This chain links TRBV4-2 with TRBJ2-2; 7 nucleotides agree with TRBD1. The sequence was collected from a man between 18 and 35 years old with type 1 diabetes. The specimen was naive CD4+ T cells from blood. CDR3 in DNA: TGTGCCAGCAGACATACCAGGGACAGCGGGGAGCTGTTTTTT. Its protein is CASRHTRDSGELFF.